A selection of T cell receptor beta chains follows, all from one sample in a study of T cells in Graves' hyperthyroidism and ophthalmopathy. A single record per CDR3 protein comes from TCRdb applying MiXCR to the multiplex PCR reads. The data show around 600,000 distinct CDR3 sequences, with approximately 14% seen just once and 12% held by the top ten. Sequencing was performed on blood. These receptors were collected from a woman in her forties or fifties with Graves' ophthalmopathy. Each CDR3 is given with its conserved first and last residue. A D gene is named only where the DNA matches it firmly. Part of the rows lack a size; the others show once, few, many or a class for expanded clones.

v_gene	d_gene	abundance	j_gene	CDR3nt	CDR3aa
TRBV5-1	NA	NA	TRBJ1-1	TGCGCCAGCACCTTAGACCCGGGGGGGTCTGAAGCTTTCTTT	CASTLDPGGSEAFF
TRBV30	NA	many	TRBJ2-2	TGTGCCTGGAGAATATGGGGGACCGGGGAGCTGTTTTTT	CAWRIWGTGELFF
TRBV18	NA	NA	TRBJ2-7	TGTGCCAGCTCACCCTTAGGTGGGGGCTCGCGGGTATATTACGAGCAGTACTTC	CASSPLGGGSRVYYEQYF
TRBV7-8	TRBD2	many	TRBJ2-3	TGTGCCAGCAGCCCTGATAGCGGGAGGGCCCTGGATACGCAGTATTTT	CASSPDSGRALDTQYF
TRBV7-3	NA	many	TRBJ2-3	TGTGCCAGCAGCTCCAGACCAGATACGCAGTATTTT	CASSSRPDTQYF
TRBV6-1	NA	NA	TRBJ2-5	TGTGCCAGCAGTTACAGGGCTTCCTACCAAGAGACCCAGTACTTC	CASSYRASYQETQYF
TRBV28	NA	many	TRBJ2-1	TGTGCCAGCAGTACAACAGTAGACCATGAGCAGTTCTTC	CASSTTVDHEQFF
TRBV6-1	NA	NA	TRBJ2-7	TGTGCCAGCAGTGGACTTGTGACAGCCTACGAGCAGTACTTC	CASSGLVTAYEQYF
TRBV28	TRBD2	many	TRBJ2-2	TGTGCCAGCAGTTTATACCCGGGACTAGCGTTTAACACCGGGGAGCTGTTTTTT	CASSLYPGLAFNTGELFF
TRBV20-1	TRBD2	NA	TRBJ2-7	TGCAGTGCTAGAGATCTCAGGACTAGCGGGAGTGGTTACGAGCAGTACTTC	CSARDLRTSGSGYEQYF
TRBV5-8	NA	many	TRBJ2-7	TGTGCCAGCAGCTTATATTGGGAGCAGTACTTC	CASSLYWEQYF
TRBV20-1	NA	many	TRBJ1-2	TGCAGTGCTAGAGATCAGGACGGATACTATGGCTACACCTTC	CSARDQDGYYGYTF
TRBV5-8	NA	many	TRBJ1-1	TGTGCCAGCAGCTTGGCGTATGGCGATTACACGAACACTGAAGCTTTCTTT	CASSLAYGDYTNTEAFF